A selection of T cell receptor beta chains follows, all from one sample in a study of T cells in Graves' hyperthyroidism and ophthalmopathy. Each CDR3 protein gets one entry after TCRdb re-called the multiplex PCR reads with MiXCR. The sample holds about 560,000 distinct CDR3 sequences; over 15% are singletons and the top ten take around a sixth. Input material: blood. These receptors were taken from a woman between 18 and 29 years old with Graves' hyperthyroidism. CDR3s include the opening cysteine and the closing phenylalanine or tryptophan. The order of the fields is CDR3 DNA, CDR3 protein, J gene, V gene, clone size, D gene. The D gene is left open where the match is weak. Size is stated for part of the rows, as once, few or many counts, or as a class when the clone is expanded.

cdr3_nt: TGCGCCAGCAGCCAAGATATTGGCAGGAGGGTTGGAAACACCATATATTTT
cdr3_aa: CASSQDIGRRVGNTIYF
j_call: TRBJ1-3
v_call: TRBV4-3
clone_size: few
d_call: NA

cdr3_nt: TGTGCCATCAGCACCGACGGGAGATTTAACTATGGCTACACCTTC
cdr3_aa: CAISTDGRFNYGYTF
j_call: TRBJ1-2
v_call: TRBV10-3
clone_size: NA
d_call: NA

cdr3_nt: TGTGCCAGTAAGCGGGAGGGGTCCTACAATGAGCAGTTCTTC
cdr3_aa: CASKREGSYNEQFF
j_call: TRBJ2-1
v_call: TRBV13
clone_size: many
d_call: TRBD2

cdr3_nt: TGTGCCACCAGGGAAGGGGTAGATGAAAAACTGTTTTTT
cdr3_aa: CATREGVDEKLFF
j_call: TRBJ1-4
v_call: TRBV28
clone_size: few
d_call: NA

cdr3_nt: TGCAGTGCTAGAGATATGGGCCCTATTGTCGGCTACACCTTC
cdr3_aa: CSARDMGPIVGYTF
j_call: TRBJ1-2
v_call: TRBV20-1
clone_size: few
d_call: NA

cdr3_nt: TGTGCCAGCAGTTCCCGGGACCTACTTCGCGAGCAGTACTTC
cdr3_aa: CASSSRDLLREQYF
j_call: TRBJ2-7
v_call: TRBV12-3/TRBV12-4
clone_size: NA
d_call: NA

cdr3_nt: TGCTCCCAAGGGTCCTACAATGAGCAGTTCTTC
cdr3_aa: CSQGSYNEQFF
j_call: TRBJ2-1
v_call: TRBV20-1
clone_size: NA
d_call: NA

cdr3_nt: TGTGCCAGCAGCGGGGGTGATGAGCAGTTCTTC
cdr3_aa: CASSGGDEQFF
j_call: TRBJ2-1
v_call: TRBV28
clone_size: many
d_call: NA

cdr3_nt: TGTGCCAGCAGTGAAAGTTCAGGGAGCAATCAGCCCCAGCATTTT
cdr3_aa: CASSESSGSNQPQHF
j_call: TRBJ1-5
v_call: TRBV2
clone_size: many
d_call: NA

cdr3_nt: TGTGCCAGCAGCTTAAACAGGGGGCTCCAGGGCACCGGGGAGCTGTTTTTT
cdr3_aa: CASSLNRGLQGTGELFF
j_call: TRBJ2-2
v_call: TRBV7-3
clone_size: NA
d_call: TRBD1

cdr3_nt: TGTGCCAGCATAGGTAGCGGCTACTATGGCTACACCTTC
cdr3_aa: CASIGSGYYGYTF
j_call: TRBJ1-2
v_call: TRBV2
clone_size: NA
d_call: NA

cdr3_nt: TGTGCCAGCAGCCACCCGATGGGGTCAGGGAGGGTGAACACTGAAGCTTTCTTT
cdr3_aa: CASSHPMGSGRVNTEAFF
j_call: TRBJ1-1
v_call: TRBV4-2
clone_size: few
d_call: NA

cdr3_nt: TGTGCCACCCAGGCGGACAATCTAAATTCACCCCTCCACTTT
cdr3_aa: CATQADNLNSPLHF
j_call: TRBJ1-6
v_call: TRBV18
clone_size: NA
d_call: NA

cdr3_nt: TGTGCCAGCAGCTTAACGGGGGTCTCCTACGAGCAGTACTTC
cdr3_aa: CASSLTGVSYEQYF
j_call: TRBJ2-7
v_call: TRBV7-9
clone_size: NA
d_call: NA

cdr3_nt: TGTGCCAGCAGTGTAAGACAGGGTAGGTCTGAAGCTTTCTTT
cdr3_aa: CASSVRQGRSEAFF
j_call: TRBJ1-1
v_call: TRBV27
clone_size: NA
d_call: TRBD1

cdr3_nt: TGCGCCAGCAGTGAGGGGTCTAGCGGGGGGTATACGCAGTATTTT
cdr3_aa: CASSEGSSGGYTQYF
j_call: TRBJ2-3
v_call: TRBV10-1
clone_size: few
d_call: TRBD2

cdr3_nt: TGTGCCAGCAGCTTAGATTTAGGCGGGGGTTACGAGCAGTACTTC
cdr3_aa: CASSLDLGGGYEQYF
j_call: TRBJ2-7
v_call: TRBV7-2
clone_size: many
d_call: TRBD2

cdr3_nt: TGTGCCAGCGGTTTAAGGGGGAAGAACGGTGAAGCTTTCTTT
cdr3_aa: CASGLRGKNGEAFF
j_call: TRBJ1-1
v_call: TRBV6-2/TRBV6-3
clone_size: many
d_call: NA

cdr3_nt: TGTGCCAGCTCGGTAGGAGGGGACGAGCAGTACTTC
cdr3_aa: CASSVGGDEQYF
j_call: TRBJ2-7
v_call: TRBV6-1
clone_size: many
d_call: NA

cdr3_nt: TGCAGCGTTGAAGACAGGGAGCCTAACTATGGCTACACCTTC
cdr3_aa: CSVEDREPNYGYTF
j_call: TRBJ1-2
v_call: TRBV29-1
clone_size: few
d_call: NA

cdr3_nt: TGTGCCAGCAGCTTTACTAGCGGGGGGAACAATGAGCAGTTCTTC
cdr3_aa: CASSFTSGGNNEQFF
j_call: TRBJ2-1
v_call: TRBV7-3
clone_size: many
d_call: TRBD2

cdr3_nt: TGCGCCAGCAGCTTGTATCAGGGGGCCGGAAACACCATATATTTT
cdr3_aa: CASSLYQGAGNTIYF
j_call: TRBJ1-3
v_call: TRBV5-1
clone_size: few
d_call: TRBD1

cdr3_nt: TGTGCCAGCAGCCGACAGGGGCTCGCTGAAGCTTTCTTT
cdr3_aa: CASSRQGLAEAFF
j_call: TRBJ1-1
v_call: TRBV7-9
clone_size: few
d_call: TRBD1

cdr3_nt: TGCAGTGCTCGGACACTATCCTACGAGCAGTACTTC
cdr3_aa: CSARTLSYEQYF
j_call: TRBJ2-7
v_call: TRBV20-1
clone_size: many
d_call: NA

cdr3_nt: TGTGCCAGCAGCCGCGACAGGTATCGCTCAGCTGAAGCTTTCTTT
cdr3_aa: CASSRDRYRSAEAFF
j_call: TRBJ1-1
v_call: TRBV6-1
clone_size: NA
d_call: NA

cdr3_nt: TGTGCCAGCAGTGAAACGACTGGTAGGGATACGCAGTATTTT
cdr3_aa: CASSETTGRDTQYF
j_call: TRBJ2-3
v_call: TRBV6-1
clone_size: NA
d_call: NA

cdr3_nt: TGTGCCTGGATCCAAGGGACAGGGGAAAACATTCAGTACTTC
cdr3_aa: CAWIQGTGENIQYF
j_call: TRBJ2-4
v_call: TRBV30
clone_size: few
d_call: TRBD1

cdr3_nt: TGTGCCAGCAGCCACGGACTAGGTGGTGGCGATGAGCAGTTCTTC
cdr3_aa: CASSHGLGGGDEQFF
j_call: TRBJ2-1
v_call: TRBV3-1
clone_size: NA
d_call: TRBD2

cdr3_nt: TGTGCCAGCAGCTTGGGACTAGCGGGAGCGGGGAATGAGCAGTTCTTC
cdr3_aa: CASSLGLAGAGNEQFF
j_call: TRBJ2-1
v_call: TRBV11-2
clone_size: many
d_call: TRBD2

cdr3_nt: TGTGCCAGCAGTTATTCTAGCTCAGGGGGCTTGAACACTGAAGCTTTCTTT
cdr3_aa: CASSYSSSGGLNTEAFF
j_call: TRBJ1-1
v_call: TRBV6-1
clone_size: many
d_call: TRBD1

cdr3_nt: TGTGCCAGCAGTTACGACGAAACCTACGAGCAGTACTTC
cdr3_aa: CASSYDETYEQYF
j_call: TRBJ2-7
v_call: TRBV6-5
clone_size: NA
d_call: NA

cdr3_nt: TGTGCCAGCAGCTTAGGGCTAACTAGCGGGGGCCATGAGCAGTTCTTC
cdr3_aa: CASSLGLTSGGHEQFF
j_call: TRBJ2-1
v_call: TRBV7-9
clone_size: few
d_call: TRBD2

cdr3_nt: TGTGCCATCAAACCGGGACAAACGGCGAACGAGCAGTACTTC
cdr3_aa: CAIKPGQTANEQYF
j_call: TRBJ2-7
v_call: TRBV10-3
clone_size: NA
d_call: NA

cdr3_nt: TGTGCCAGCAGTTTAGCGCGGGGGTTTGGAAACACCATATATTTT
cdr3_aa: CASSLARGFGNTIYF
j_call: TRBJ1-3
v_call: TRBV12-3/TRBV12-4
clone_size: few
d_call: NA

cdr3_nt: TGCGCCAGCAGCTTGGGGCCCACTAACTATGGCTACACCTTC
cdr3_aa: CASSLGPTNYGYTF
j_call: TRBJ1-2
v_call: TRBV5-1
clone_size: NA
d_call: NA

cdr3_nt: TGTGCCAGCAGCCGCGGTTTTTCTGGAAACACCATATATTTT
cdr3_aa: CASSRGFSGNTIYF
j_call: TRBJ1-3
v_call: TRBV27
clone_size: few
d_call: NA

cdr3_nt: TGTGCCACCAGCAGAGATCGGACAGGGTGGATGATGACCGGGGAGCTGTTTTTT
cdr3_aa: CATSRDRTGWMMTGELFF
j_call: TRBJ2-2
v_call: TRBV15
clone_size: few
d_call: TRBD1

cdr3_nt: TGCAGTGCTAGATCCCCCCAGGGGGGCCGCTCCTACGAGCAGTACTTC
cdr3_aa: CSARSPQGGRSYEQYF
j_call: TRBJ2-7
v_call: TRBV20-1
clone_size: NA
d_call: NA

cdr3_nt: TGTGCCAGCAGCGCGACGGAGGGTGACACTGAAGCTTTCTTT
cdr3_aa: CASSATEGDTEAFF
j_call: TRBJ1-1
v_call: TRBV7-9
clone_size: many
d_call: NA

cdr3_nt: TGCAGTGCCGGCCGGAGCGGGAGGGCCTACAATGAGCAGTTCTTC
cdr3_aa: CSAGRSGRAYNEQFF
j_call: TRBJ2-1
v_call: TRBV20-1
clone_size: many
d_call: TRBD2

cdr3_nt: TGTGCCAGCAGCCAGGACCAGGGGCTTGGCACAGATACGCAGTATTTT
cdr3_aa: CASSQDQGLGTDTQYF
j_call: TRBJ2-3
v_call: TRBV14
clone_size: few
d_call: NA

cdr3_nt: TGTGCCAGCACGTTGACTAGCGGGTCCGTAAGGGGATCCTACAATGAGCAGTTCTTC
cdr3_aa: CASTLTSGSVRGSYNEQFF
j_call: TRBJ2-1
v_call: TRBV28
clone_size: many
d_call: TRBD2

cdr3_nt: TGTGCCAGCAGCTTAGACCCTCCTTTTAACTATGGCTACACCTTC
cdr3_aa: CASSLDPPFNYGYTF
j_call: TRBJ1-2
v_call: TRBV7-9
clone_size: NA
d_call: NA

cdr3_nt: TGTGCCAGCAGCTTAGATGTTGGCTACGAGCAGTACTTC
cdr3_aa: CASSLDVGYEQYF
j_call: TRBJ2-7
v_call: TRBV7-9
clone_size: NA
d_call: NA

cdr3_nt: TGTGCCATCAGTGAGGGACTAGCGGGGCGCTACGAGCAGTACTTC
cdr3_aa: CAISEGLAGRYEQYF
j_call: TRBJ2-7
v_call: TRBV10-3
clone_size: many
d_call: TRBD2

cdr3_nt: TGTGCCAGCAGTTTCGAACAGGGATTCTCTACTAGCACAGATACGCAGTATTTT
cdr3_aa: CASSFEQGFSTSTDTQYF
j_call: TRBJ2-3
v_call: TRBV6-2/TRBV6-3
clone_size: many
d_call: NA

cdr3_nt: TGCAGTGCCCGTAGATCCCCCAACCGGGAGACCCAGTACTTC
cdr3_aa: CSARRSPNRETQYF
j_call: TRBJ2-5
v_call: TRBV20-1
clone_size: NA
d_call: NA

cdr3_nt: TGTGCCAGCAGACTGACGCGGGAAAGTTCGGATACGCAGTATTTT
cdr3_aa: CASRLTRESSDTQYF
j_call: TRBJ2-3
v_call: TRBV25-1
clone_size: many
d_call: NA

cdr3_nt: TGTGCCACCAGCAGAGATGTTCTCGAGCAAGAGACCCAGTACTTC
cdr3_aa: CATSRDVLEQETQYF
j_call: TRBJ2-5
v_call: TRBV15
clone_size: NA
d_call: NA

cdr3_nt: TGTACCAGCATCGGACAGCATAGCAATCAGCCCCAGCATTTT
cdr3_aa: CTSIGQHSNQPQHF
j_call: TRBJ1-5
v_call: TRBV6-1
clone_size: few
d_call: NA

cdr3_nt: TGCGCCAGCAACCACGATGCAGGGAACAATGAGCAGTACTTC
cdr3_aa: CASNHDAGNNEQYF
j_call: TRBJ2-7
v_call: TRBV5-1
clone_size: NA
d_call: NA

cdr3_nt: TGCGCCAGCAGCCGAGAGACCGGGACAGGGTCCTACGAGCAGTACTTC
cdr3_aa: CASSRETGTGSYEQYF
j_call: TRBJ2-7
v_call: TRBV4-1
clone_size: NA
d_call: TRBD1